The sequence of this T cell receptor beta chain was determined in a study of blood T cell repertoires in COVID-19. From germline, CDR1 is SGHKS and CDR2 YYEKEE (reference sequence). V lost 7 bases to trimming and J lost 3 bases; unmatched junction nucleotides: 10. The CDR3 sequence is 14 residues long. Original processing methods: Amplification with reference gene primers provided the estimates of nucleated cell counts. Clones were sequenced by immunoSEQ multiplex PCR, and TCRdb holds only the in-frame ones, with some missing. D and trimming were read from the DNA, whereas the V and J calls and clone size are those reported in that table. The data show fewer than 100,000 clones, approximately 90% seen once.

V is TRBV5-5 and J is TRBJ2-7; TRBD1 matches at 7 bases. Sequenced input: peripheral blood. The sequence came from a man between 65 and 85 years old with acute or convalescent COVID-19. In DNA form, the CDR3 reads TGTGCCAGCGGTCGAGGAGGACAGGTCTACGAGCAGTACGTC. Residues: CASGRGGQVYEQYV.